One and the same sample provided the 6 T cell receptor beta chains below, sequenced in a study of T cells in pancreatic ductal adenocarcinoma. The selected patients with pancreatic ductal adenocarcinoma had surgery but no neoadjuvant therapy. Using immunoSEQ multiplex PCR, the repertoire was profiled, and TCRdb retains in-frame clones only, with some absent. The table shows approximately 19,000 clones, with about nine tenths occurring only once. The sequencing sample was made of PBMCs. The source of these receptors is a human donor with pancreatic ductal adenocarcinoma.

Comment on this clone: One end of the junction does not line up with germline, which may come from a read error. The chain joins TRBV7-9 to TRBJ1-5, with a weak D call TRBD1 (5 bases). CDR3 length: 15 amino acids. Germline assignment: CDR1 SEHNR and CDR2 FQNEAQ (reference sequence). CDR3 loop: CASSSGDGSSQPQHF. In DNA form, the CDR3 reads TGTGCCAGCAGCTCGGGGGACGGGAGCAGTCAGCCCCAGCATTTT.

This rearrangement joins TRBV2 to TRBJ2-1; D gene uncertain. This CDR3 is 13 amino acids long. Germline lookup yields CDR1 SNHLY and CDR2 FYNNEI. V dropped 6 bases and J dropped 4 bases, with 10 bases sitting between them. As DNA, the CDR3 is TGTGCCAGCAGCCCGGAGTCTTACAATGAGCAGTTCTTC. It specifies CASSPESYNEQFF.

This chain connects TRBV15 to TRBJ2-1; unclear D gene. The CDR3 totals 13 residues. CDR1 and CDR2 from the germline V gene are LNHNV and YYDKDF (reference sequence). V lost 3 bases and J 6 bases, leaving 9 bases between the germline ends. As DNA, the CDR3 is TGTGCCACCAGCAGTCTGACTGGCAATGAGCAGTTCTTC. Its protein product is CATSSLTGNEQFF. Supplemented by reference TRBV15 and TRBJ2-1, the full variable domain reads DAMVIQNPRYQVTQFGKPVTLSCSQTLNHNVMYWYQQKSSQAPKLLFHYYDKDFNNEADTPDNFQSRRPNTSFCFLDIRSPGLGDTAMYLCATSSLTGNEQFFGPGTRLTVL.

The gene calls are TRBV5-6 and TRBJ2-7, with 11 bases identical to TRBD1. The V gene end was trimmed by 5 bases and the J gene end by 3 bases; junction bases not matched to a gene: 4. The germline gives CDR1 SGHDT, CDR2 YYEEEE. CDR3 length: 14 amino acids. The CDR3 nucleotides read TGTGCCAGCAGTTTTGGGACAGGGGGCTACGAGCAGTACTTC. Translation gives CASSFGTGGYEQYF.

This clone was detected a few times. V and J are TRBV15 and TRBJ1-2; 11 bases are shared with TRBD1. The trim removed 3 bases at V and 7 bases at J, leaving 7 bases unmatched. Germline V gives CDR1 LNHNV, CDR2 YYDKDF (reference sequence). CDR3 length: 15 amino acids. The CDR3, as DNA: TGTGCCACCAGCAGGAGGGGACAGGGGGGATTTGGCTACACCTTC. It encodes CATSRRGQGGFGYTF.

The rearrangement uses TRBV2 and TRBJ1-4; 7 bases align to TRBD1. V lost 6 bases, J lost 7 bases, and 11 bases stayed unmatched. Per germline, CDR1 SNHLY and CDR2 FYNNEI. This CDR3 has 15 amino acids. The CDR3 nucleotides read TGTGCCAGCAGAGAGAGGACAGGTGAGGGTGAAAAACTGTTTTTT. Protein product: CASRERTGEGEKLFF.